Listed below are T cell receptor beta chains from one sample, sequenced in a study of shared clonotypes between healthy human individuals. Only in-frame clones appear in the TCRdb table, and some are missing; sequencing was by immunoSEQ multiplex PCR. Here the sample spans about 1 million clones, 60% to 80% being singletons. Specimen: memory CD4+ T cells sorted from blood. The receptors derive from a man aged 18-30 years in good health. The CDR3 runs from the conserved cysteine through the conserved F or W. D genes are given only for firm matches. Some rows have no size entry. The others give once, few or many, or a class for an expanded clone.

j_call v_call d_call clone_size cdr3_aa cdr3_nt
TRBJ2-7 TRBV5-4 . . CASSLESVGSYEQYF TGTGCCAGCAGCTTGGAGTCCGTGGGCTCCTACGAGCAGTACTTC
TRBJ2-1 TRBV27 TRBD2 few CASSFPRLAGVNYNEQFF TGTGCCAGCAGTTTCCCTAGACTAGCGGGGGTCAACTACAATGAGCAGTTCTTC
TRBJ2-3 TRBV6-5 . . CASSYKAPGTDTQYF TGTGCCAGCAGTTATAAGGCCCCGGGGACAGATACGCAGTATTTT
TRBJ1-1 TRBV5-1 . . CASSLVGTPEAFF TGCGCCAGCAGCTTGGTAGGCACACCTGAAGCTTTCTTT
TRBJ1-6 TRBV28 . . CASSLYRPQHPWRDNSPLHF TGTGCCAGCAGTTTATACCGTCCGCAGCATCCGTGGAGGGATAATTCACCCCTCCACTTT
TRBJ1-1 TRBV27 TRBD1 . CASSFRQGEAFF TGTGCCAGCAGCTTTAGACAGGGTGAAGCTTTCTTT
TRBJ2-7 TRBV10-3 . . CAISEGGISYEQYF TGTGCCATCAGTGAAGGAGGTATCTCCTACGAGCAGTACTTC
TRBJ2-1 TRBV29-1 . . CSVARTGSAEQFF TGCAGCGTCGCTCGTACAGGGTCCGCTGAGCAGTTCTTC
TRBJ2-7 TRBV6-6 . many CASSYSALSYEQYF TGTGCCAGCAGTTACTCGGCTCTCTCCTACGAGCAGTACTTC
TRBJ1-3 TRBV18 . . CASSPSGNTIYF TGTGCCAGCTCACCCTCTGGAAACACCATATATTTT
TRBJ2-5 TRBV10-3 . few CAIRTTEETQYF TGTGCCATCAGAACCACCGAAGAGACCCAGTACTTC
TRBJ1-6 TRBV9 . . CASSATQGNSPLHF TGTGCCAGCAGCGCGACACAGGGTAATTCACCCCTCCACTTT
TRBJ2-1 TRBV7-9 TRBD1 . CASTGQATNNEQFF TGTGCCAGCACAGGACAGGCCACCAACAATGAGCAGTTCTTC
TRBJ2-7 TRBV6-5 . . CASSYTFYHEQYF TGTGCCAGCAGTTACACGTTTTACCACGAGCAGTACTTC
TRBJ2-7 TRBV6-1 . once CASSEGPVNTYEQYF TGTGCCAGCAGTGAAGGCCCAGTGAATACCTACGAGCAGTACTTC
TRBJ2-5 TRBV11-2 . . CASSQLKTAQETQYF TGTGCCAGCAGCCAACTTAAGACAGCCCAAGAGACCCAGTACTTC
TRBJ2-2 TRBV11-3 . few CASSFAPTGELFF TGTGCCAGCAGCTTCGCCCCCACCGGGGAGCTGTTTTTT